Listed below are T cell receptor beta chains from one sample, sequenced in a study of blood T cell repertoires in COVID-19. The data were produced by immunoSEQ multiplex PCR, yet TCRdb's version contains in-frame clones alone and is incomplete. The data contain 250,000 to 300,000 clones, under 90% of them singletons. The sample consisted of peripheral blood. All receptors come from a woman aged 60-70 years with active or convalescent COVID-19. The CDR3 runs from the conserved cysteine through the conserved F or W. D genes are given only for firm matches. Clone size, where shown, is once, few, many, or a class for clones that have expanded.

CDR3 protein: CASSVEGTTNTQYF
CDR3 DNA: TGTGCCAGCAGCGTAGAAGGGACTACGAATACGCAGTATTTT
J gene: TRBJ2-3
V gene: TRBV9
D gene: TRBD2
clone size: .

CDR3 protein: CASSLKRSGGSYEQYF
CDR3 DNA: TGTGCCAGCAGCTTGAAACGGTCAGGGGGGTCCTACGAGCAGTACTTC
J gene: TRBJ2-7
V gene: TRBV5-6
D gene: .
clone size: .

CDR3 protein: CASSQAGPYYEQYF
CDR3 DNA: TGTGCCAGCAGCCAAGCTGGGCCCTACTACGAGCAGTACTTC
J gene: TRBJ2-7
V gene: TRBV14
D gene: .
clone size: .

CDR3 protein: CASSLAGGAGELFF
CDR3 DNA: TGTGCCAGCAGCTTAGCGGGGGGAGCCGGGGAGCTGTTTTTT
J gene: TRBJ2-2
V gene: TRBV7-6
D gene: .
clone size: .

CDR3 protein: CASSPRDFQETQYF
CDR3 DNA: TGCGCCAGCAGCCCGAGGGACTTTCAAGAGACCCAGTACTTC
J gene: TRBJ2-5
V gene: TRBV5-1
D gene: .
clone size: .

CDR3 protein: CASSDEGYEQYF
CDR3 DNA: TGCGCCAGCAGTGACGAGGGTTACGAGCAGTACTTC
J gene: TRBJ2-7
V gene: TRBV10-2
D gene: .
clone size: .

CDR3 protein: CASSERGNTEAFF
CDR3 DNA: TGTGCCAGCAGTGAACGGGGAAACACTGAAGCTTTCTTT
J gene: TRBJ1-1
V gene: TRBV2
D gene: .
clone size: .

CDR3 protein: CASSYYGQGVYEQYF
CDR3 DNA: TGTGCCAGCAGTTACTATGGACAGGGGGTTTACGAGCAGTACTTC
J gene: TRBJ2-7
V gene: TRBV6-5
D gene: TRBD1
clone size: .

CDR3 protein: CSAHSIETQYF
CDR3 DNA: TGCAGTGCTCATAGTATAGAGACCCAGTACTTC
J gene: TRBJ2-5
V gene: TRBV20-1
D gene: .
clone size: once

CDR3 protein: CASGDRERSPLHF
CDR3 DNA: TGTGCCAGTGGGGACAGGGAAAGATCACCCCTCCACTTT
J gene: TRBJ1-6
V gene: TRBV6-5
D gene: TRBD1
clone size: .

CDR3 protein: CASSPRGRGLTDTQYF
CDR3 DNA: TGTGCCAGCAGCCCCCGGGGCAGGGGGCTGACAGATACGCAGTATTTT
J gene: TRBJ2-3
V gene: TRBV3-1/TRBV3-2
D gene: TRBD1
clone size: .

CDR3 protein: CASSPDTNQETQYF
CDR3 DNA: TGTGCCAGCTCACCGGACACGAATCAAGAGACCCAGTACTTC
J gene: TRBJ2-5
V gene: TRBV18
D gene: .
clone size: .

CDR3 protein: CASSQVRGGDYEQYF
CDR3 DNA: TGCGCCAGCAGCCAAGTGCGAGGGGGGGACTACGAGCAGTACTTC
J gene: TRBJ2-7
V gene: TRBV4-1
D gene: .
clone size: .

CDR3 protein: CASSHDNYNEQFF
CDR3 DNA: TGTGCCAGCAGCCATGACAATTACAATGAGCAGTTCTTC
J gene: TRBJ2-1
V gene: TRBV4-2
D gene: .
clone size: .

CDR3 protein: CASSSDRGHQPQHF
CDR3 DNA: TGTGCCAGCAGCTCTGACAGGGGTCATCAGCCCCAGCATTTT
J gene: TRBJ1-5
V gene: TRBV7-8
D gene: TRBD1
clone size: .

CDR3 protein: CASSLTGVRGNEKLFF
CDR3 DNA: TGTGCCAGCAGCTTGACAGGGGTGAGGGGTAATGAAAAACTGTTTTTT
J gene: TRBJ1-4
V gene: TRBV5-8
D gene: TRBD1
clone size: .

CDR3 protein: CASSPGMGQGNTEAFF
CDR3 DNA: TGTGCCAGCTCACCCGGGATGGGACAGGGGAACACTGAAGCTTTCTTT
J gene: TRBJ1-1
V gene: TRBV18
D gene: TRBD1
clone size: .